The 32 T cell receptor beta chains given below trace back to one sample, sequenced in a study of blood T cell repertoires in COVID-19. Profiling relied on immunoSEQ multiplex PCR, and the TCRdb table lists in-frame clones only, not all of them. The table includes some 530,000 clones, less than 90% detected once. Sequencing was done on a sample of PBMCs or T cells enriched from blood (not recorded which). Every receptor here comes from a woman in her sixties who had recovered from COVID-19.

J is TRBJ2-3 and V is TRBV19, with D possibly being TRBD2 (7 bases). The germline V and J ends were trimmed by 5 bases and 9 bases, with 15 bases remaining between them. Germline CDR1 is LNHDA and CDR2 is SQIVND (reference sequence). CDR3 length: 13 amino acids. CDR3 residues: CASSRRGAITQYF. The CDR3 DNA follows: TGTGCCAGTAGTCGACGGGGGGCCATCACGCAGTATTTT.

The genes are TRBV19 and TRBJ1-2; D remains ambiguous. V lost 5 bases and J lost 1, with 8 bases in between. The CDR3 loop spans 13 amino acids. Per germline, CDR1 LNHDA and CDR2 SQIVND (reference sequence). CDR3 in amino acids: CASSLELNYGYTF. In DNA, the CDR3 is TGTGCCAGTAGTCTCGAGCTTAACTATGGCTACACCTTC.

The CDR3 DNA reads as TGTGCCAGCTCGGGACAGGGGCTCTCCTATAATTCACCCCTCCACTTT. It yields the protein CASSGQGLSYNSPLHF. The chain carries TRBV2 and TRBJ1-6; 10 bases match TRBD1. Germline assignment: CDR1 SNHLY and CDR2 FYNNEI. The CDR3 spans 16 residues. Unmatched junction bases numbered 4, after V lost 8 bases and J lost 0 bases.

This chain joins TRBV4-2 and TRBJ1-2, with a weak D call TRBD1 (5 bases). The CDR3 runs to 19 residues. Per the germline V gene, CDR1 is LGHNA and CDR2 is YNFKEQ. With 0 bases removed from V and 2 bases from J, the gap between germline ends came to 22 bases. The DNA for the CDR3 is TGTGCCAGCAGCCAAGATAATAGTGGGCATCGACAGCCCAACTATGGCTACACCTTC. As protein: CASSQDNSGHRQPNYGYTF.

The J gene is TRBJ2-7, the V gene TRBV5-4; the D gene is possibly TRBD1 (6 bases). Germline CDR1 is SGHNT and CDR2 is YYREEE (reference sequence). There are 14 residues in the CDR3. Trimming took off 1 base at V and 2 bases at J, with 10 bases between the two ends. The CDR3 spells CASSLKDSAYEQYV. The CDR3 DNA is TGTGCCAGCAGCTTGAAGGACAGTGCCTACGAGCAGTACGTC.

The chain employs TRBV5-6 and TRBJ1-3; the match to TRBD1 covers 7 bases. Germline loops: CDR1 SGHDT, CDR2 YYEEEE. This CDR3 comprises 14 residues. V was clipped by 6 bases and J by 1 base; unmatched bases: 4. CDR3 coding DNA: TGTGCCAGCAACCCACAGGGGTCTGGAAACACCATATATTTT. This sequence encodes CASNPQGSGNTIYF.

This clone was found a few times. Other DNA sequences within the sample encode an identical CDR3. CDR3 residues: CAISGQGNTEAFF. CDR3 coding DNA: TGTGCCATCAGTGGACAGGGGAACACTGAAGCTTTCTTT. The V call is TRBV10-3, the J call TRBJ1-1, with 7 bases fitting TRBD1. J gave up 1 base and V 4 bases, and 0 bases lay outside the gene matches. Germline lookup yields CDR1 ENHRY and CDR2 SYGVKD. The CDR3 spans 13 residues.

The chain links TRBV7-9 to TRBJ1-1, with TRBD1 matching over 7 bases. With 2 bases clipped from V and 4 bases from J, the junction kept 13 bases outside the gene matches. This CDR3 is built from 17 residues. The germline gives CDR1 SEHNR, CDR2 FQNEAQ (reference sequence). The CDR3 is CASSLQRTGARSTEAFF. CDR3 DNA: TGTGCCAGCAGCTTACAAAGGACAGGTGCGAGGAGCACTGAAGCTTTCTTT.

V is TRBV2 and J is TRBJ2-5, with TRBD2 matching 10 bases. Germline assignment: CDR1 SNHLY and CDR2 FYNNEI. This CDR3 is built from 15 residues. V was clipped by 7 bases and J by 0 bases; unmatched bases: 5. The CDR3 loop reads CASIGTSEYQETQYF. CDR3 nucleotide sequence: TGTGCCAGCATAGGGACTAGCGAGTACCAAGAGACCCAGTACTTC. Supplemented by reference TRBV2 and TRBJ2-5, the full variable domain reads EPEVTQTPSHQVTQMGQEVILRCVPISNHLYFYWYRQILGQKVEFLVSFYNNEISEKSEIFDDQFSVERPDGSNFTLKIRSTKLEDSAMYFCASIGTSEYQETQYFGPGTRLLVL.

This clone has just one count. The rearrangement links TRBV6-5 to TRBJ1-2, with 9 bases fitting TRBD1. CDR1 is MNHEY, CDR2 SVGAGI, per germline. V was clipped by 6 bases and J by 4 bases; unmatched bases: 9. The CDR3 consists of 15 residues. The CDR3 spells CASSLQGAQGYGYTF. The CDR3 coding sequence is TGTGCCAGCAGCCTACAGGGGGCGCAGGGCTATGGCTACACCTTC.

This clone was found a few times. The chain carries TRBV5-6 and TRBJ1-5, with D unclear. The V gene's germline CDR1 is SGHDT and CDR2 YYEEEE. The CDR3 covers 15 residues. V lost 3 bases to trimming and J lost 0 bases, with 10 bases between them. The CDR3 loop reads CASSSMRASNQPQHF. The CDR3 nucleotides are TGTGCCAGCAGCTCTATGAGGGCTAGCAATCAGCCCCAGCATTTT.

The chain employs TRBV7-8 and TRBJ1-6; D perhaps matches TRBD1 (6 bases). This CDR3 is built from 13 residues. Germline V gene data show CDR1 as SGHVS and CDR2 as FQNEAQ. Trimming stripped 6 bases from V and 9 bases from J, with 12 bases between. CDR3: CASSNRETSPLHF. DNA of the CDR3: TGTGCCAGCAGTAACAGGGAAACTTCACCCCTCCACTTT. The full variable domain, rest sourced from reference TRBV7-8 and TRBJ1-6, is GAGVSQSPRYKVAKRGQDVALRCDPISGHVSLFWYQQALGQGPEFLTYFQNEAQLDKSGLPSDRFFAERPEGSVSTLKIQRTQQEDSAVYLCASSNRETSPLHFGNGTRLTVT.

The CDR3, as DNA: TGTGCCAGCAGGCTAGCGGGGTGGGCCCCCACAGATACGCAGTATTTT. Encoded protein: CASRLAGWAPTDTQYF. The chain couples TRBV9 to TRBJ2-3, with 9 nucleotides matching TRBD2. The trim removed 5 bases at V and 2 bases at J, leaving 9 bases unmatched. The germline V gene encodes CDR1 SGDLS and CDR2 YYNGEE. The CDR3 is made up of 16 amino acids.

V gene TRBV24-1 combines with J gene TRBJ2-1; the match to TRBD2 covers 10 bases. V shed 4 bases, J shed 7 bases, and the junction held 6 bases outside the gene matches. This CDR3 contains 15 residues. The germline V gene encodes CDR1 KGHDR and CDR2 SFDVKD. The CDR3 region is CATSDTSGAGNEQFF. DNA for the CDR3: TGTGCCACCAGTGACACTAGCGGGGCGGGAAATGAGCAGTTCTTC.

The genes are TRBV3-1 (or the pseudogene TRBV3-2) and TRBJ1-5; 10 bases map to TRBD1. Germline V gene lookup returns CDR1 LGHDT and CDR2 YNNKEL (reference sequence). The CDR3 has 14 residues. Trimming at V came to 2 bases and at J to 7 bases, leaving 2 bases not matched to a gene. The CDR3 coding sequence is TGTGCCAGCAGCCAATTGGGACAGGGGCAGCCCCAGCATTTT. Its translation is CASSQLGQGQPQHF.

This clone has a handful of counts. V gene TRBV2 combines with J gene TRBJ1-2, with a possible D match to TRBD1 (6 bases). There are 15 residues in the CDR3. Trimming cost V 7 bases and J 2 bases, with 17 bases left between them. Germline-derived CDR1 and CDR2 are SNHLY and FYNNEI. CDR3 sequence: CASMGAATRNYGYTF. In DNA, the CDR3 is TGTGCCAGCATGGGGGCAGCCACACGGAACTATGGCTACACCTTC.

The gene calls are TRBV11-2 and TRBJ2-4; D is ambiguous. V gave up 0 bases and J gave up 4 bases, with 4 bases separating them. Germline loops: CDR1 SGHAT, CDR2 FQNNGV. The CDR3 consists of 13 residues. The CDR3 protein is CASSLERKNIQYF. The CDR3 DNA is TGTGCCAGCAGCTTAGAACGGAAAAACATTCAGTACTTC.

The rearrangement joins TRBV19 to TRBJ1-4; TRBD1 might be the D (6 bases). This CDR3 is built from 15 residues. The V end was cut by 3 bases, the J end by 8 bases, with 16 bases between. Germline CDR1 is LNHDA and CDR2 is SQIVND (reference sequence). The CDR3, as DNA: TGTGCCAGTAGTATTAAGACAGGTTGGGGCGAAAAACTGTTTTTT. This translates into CASSIKTGWGEKLFF.

This chain connects TRBV6-5 to TRBJ1-6; D is unresolved. The CDR3 runs to 15 residues. Germline CDR1 reads MNHEY; CDR2 reads SVGAGI. Trimming took off 6 bases at V and 7 bases at J, with 16 bases between the two ends. The CDR3 sequence is CASRTVEGRNSPLHF. CDR3 nucleotide sequence: TGTGCCAGCAGGACGGTGGAGGGTAGAAATTCACCCCTCCACTTT.

The chain has TRBV19 and TRBJ2-7; 9 positions match TRBD1. Germline CDR1 LNHDA, CDR2 SQIVND (reference sequence). The CDR3 runs 14 residues. Trimming at V came to 6 bases and at J to 3 bases, leaving 6 bases not matched to a gene. The CDR3 DNA reads as TGTGCCAGTAGCCTACAGGGGGCTTACTACGAGCAGTACTTC. Encoded protein: CASSLQGAYYEQYF.

The J gene is TRBJ1-3, the V gene TRBV7-2; 7 bases are a match to TRBD1. The CDR3 extends over 17 amino acids. Losses at the gene ends were 3 bases for V and 0 bases for J; bases not matched to a gene: 8. Germline loops: CDR1 SGHTA, CDR2 FQGNSA. The CDR3 bases are TGTGCCAGCAGCTTTCAAACGACAGGGTCCTCTGGAAACACCATATATTTT. Translating gives CASSFQTTGSSGNTIYF. The full variable domain, rest sourced from reference TRBV7-2 and TRBJ1-3, is GAGVSQSPSNKVTEKGKDVELRCDPISGHTALYWYRQSLGQGLEFLIYFQGNSAPDKSGLPSDRFSAERTGGSVSTLTIQRTQQEDSAVYLCASSFQTTGSSGNTIYFGEGSWLTVV.

The rearrangement joins TRBV30 to TRBJ1-6, with D unresolved. V was cut by 0 bases and J by 9 bases, with 18 bases left in between. Germline CDR1 GTSNPN, CDR2 SVGIG (reference sequence). CDR3 length equals 16 residues. The CDR3 reads CAWSVQETTLGSPLHF. CDR3 DNA sequence: TGTGCCTGGAGTGTACAAGAGACAACCTTAGGTTCACCCCTCCACTTT.

The chain uses TRBV5-1 and TRBJ2-2, with unresolved D. The germline V gene has CDR1 SGHRS and CDR2 YFSETQ. The CDR3 sequence is 12 residues long. Deletions cut 5 bases from V and 3 bases from J, with 5 bases between. CDR3 loop: CASRYDTGELFF. The CDR3 coding sequence is TGCGCCAGCAGATATGACACCGGGGAGCTGTTTTTT.

This clone was counted a single time. V usage is TRBV9 and J usage is TRBJ2-1; 7 nucleotides match TRBD1. V lost 3 bases and J lost 4; bases outside the gene matches: 4. This CDR3 spans 14 amino acids. CDR1 is SGDLS, CDR2 YYNGEE, per germline. The CDR3 DNA follows: TGTGCCAGCAGCGCAGCGACAGGGTACAATGAGCAGTTCTTC. Protein sequence: CASSAATGYNEQFF.

This clone was seen once. The genes are TRBV29-1 and TRBJ2-2; D is possibly TRBD2 (5 bases). This CDR3 spans 14 amino acids. Per germline, CDR1 SQVTM and CDR2 ANQGSEA. V was trimmed by 2 bases and J by 5 bases, leaving 12 bases between them. CDR3 loop: CSVERAGGTGELFF. The DNA for the CDR3 is TGCAGCGTTGAACGGGCAGGCGGGACCGGGGAGCTGTTTTTT.

This sequence joins TRBV9 and TRBJ2-3, with 8 bases aligning to TRBD2. The CDR3 length is 16 residues. The V gene's germline CDR1 is SGDLS and CDR2 YYNGEE. The V gene end was trimmed by 0 bases and the J gene end by 5 bases; junction bases not matched to a gene: 8. The CDR3 sequence: CASSVAVRGARDTQYF. The CDR3 DNA is TGTGCCAGCAGCGTAGCTGTGCGGGGGGCCAGAGATACGCAGTATTTT. Looking up the rest from reference TRBV9 and TRBJ2-3 gives the full variable domain: DSGVTQTPKHLITATGQRVTLRCSPRSGDLSVYWYQQSLDQGLQFLIQYYNGEERAKGNILERFSAQQFPDLHSELNLSSLELGDSALYFCASSVAVRGARDTQYFGPGTRLTVL.

The gene calls are TRBV10-3 and TRBJ2-5, with TRBD1 matching 9 bases. J was trimmed by 4 bases and V by 10 bases; bases with no gene match: 10. The germline V gene has CDR1 ENHRY and CDR2 SYGVKD. This CDR3 contains 14 residues. The CDR3 spells CATTGGALGETQYF. The CDR3 DNA follows: TGTGCCACCACAGGGGGCGCGTTGGGAGAGACCCAGTACTTC.

The chain couples TRBV2 to TRBJ2-5; TRBD1 matches at 9 bases. This CDR3 is built from 13 residues. V lost 5 bases, J lost 5 bases, and 3 bases stayed unmatched. The germline gives CDR1 SNHLY, CDR2 FYNNEI. This CDR3 is CASSTGGLETQYF. The CDR3 bases are TGTGCCAGCAGTACAGGGGGCTTGGAGACCCAGTACTTC.

The chain recombines TRBV4-1 with TRBJ1-3, with unresolved D. This CDR3 contains 16 residues. Germline assignment: CDR1 MGHRA and CDR2 YSYEKL. V was trimmed by 2 bases and J by 7 bases, leaving 18 bases between them. The CDR3 DNA reads TGCGCCAGCAGCCAATATTCGACCGGACGGGAGAACACCATATATTTT. This sequence encodes CASSQYSTGRENTIYF.

This rearrangement joins TRBV5-5 to TRBJ2-7; 13 bases agree with TRBD2. This CDR3 has 16 amino acids. The V gene end was trimmed by 0 bases and the J gene end by 0 bases; junction bases not matched to a gene: 0. Germline-derived CDR1 and CDR2 are SGHKS and YYEKEE (reference sequence). CDR3 protein: CASSLGLAGGSYEQYV. Written as DNA, the CDR3 is TGTGCCAGCAGCTTGGGACTAGCGGGGGGCTCCTACGAGCAGTACGTC.

The chain recombines TRBV5-1 with TRBJ2-2; 9 nucleotides align to TRBD2. The J segment lost 1 base and the V segment lost 0 bases, leaving 4 bases of the junction unmatched. The CDR3 totals 17 residues. The germline CDR1 and CDR2 sequences are SGHRS and YFSETQ. CDR3 sequence: CASSLVLAGVNTGELFF. CDR3 bases: TGCGCCAGCAGCTTGGTATTAGCGGGGGTGAACACCGGGGAGCTGTTTTTT.

The chain links TRBV11-2 to TRBJ2-7; TRBD2 might be the D (7 bases). V was clipped by 7 bases and J by 7 bases, with 20 bases between them. The CDR3 has 14 amino acids. Germline CDR1 reads SGHAT; CDR2 reads FQNNGV. The CDR3, as DNA: TGTGCCAGCACCATGGGCGGGGGCGGTAGGGAGCAGTACTTC. As protein: CASTMGGGGREQYF.